The 25 T cell receptor beta chains given below trace back to one sample, sequenced in a study of response to subunit inactivated influenza vaccine. One entry per CDR3 protein, called by TCRdb with MiXCR from the RT-PCR reads. This table holds roughly 550,000 distinct CDR3 sequences, approximately 24% found once. These same data were also listed under a study on T cells expressing NK-cell markers. That paper adds: TCR beta cDNA was generated via 5'RACE template switching incorporating UMIs.

Source: CD4+ T cells sorted from PBMCs, taken 12 days after vaccination. The receptors were gathered from a man between 45 and 60 years old who received an inactivated influenza vaccine.

The rearrangement joins TRBV12-3 or TRBV12-4 to TRBJ2-7; D possibly corresponds to TRBD2 (7 bases). This CDR3 is built from 15 residues. Trimming pared 2 bases from V and 4 bases from J, leaving 15 bases between. The CDR3 here is CASSLNGGRGYEQYF. The CDR3 DNA follows: TGTGCCAGCAGTTTAAACGGTGGGAGGGGGTACGAGCAGTACTTC.

This clonotype came up many times. The rearrangement joins TRBV5-1 to TRBJ1-1; the D gene is possibly TRBD1 (6 bases). Trimming stripped 3 bases from V and 4 bases from J, with 13 bases between. The V gene's germline CDR1 is SGHRS and CDR2 YFSETQ. This CDR3 spans 14 amino acids. CDR3 amino acids: CASSSHRVGTEAFF. As DNA, the CDR3 is TGCGCCAGCAGCTCCCACAGGGTCGGCACTGAAGCTTTCTTT.

V and J are TRBV7-2 and TRBJ2-3; no clear D. V lost 2 bases, J lost 5 bases, and 8 bases lay in between. Germline CDR1 is SGHTA and CDR2 is FQGNSA. CDR3 size: 13 residues. The CDR3 DNA follows: TGTGCCAGCAGCTTACCGGTACGAGATACGCAGTATTTT. Amino acid sequence: CASSLPVRDTQYF.

The rearrangement uses TRBV20-1 and TRBJ1-1; TRBD1 is a possible D gene (5 bases). Between the trimmed V and J ends, which lost 6 bases and 3 bases, there was a span of 17 bases. This CDR3 has 14 residues. Per the germline V gene, CDR1 is DFQATT and CDR2 is SNEGSKA (reference sequence). The CDR3 sequence is CSAIFGAWDTEAFF. The DNA for the CDR3 is TGCAGTGCGATTTTTGGGGCCTGGGACACTGAAGCTTTCTTT.

The sample holds a few counts of this clonotype. The chain employs TRBV5-1 and TRBJ2-3; D uncertain. CDR3 length: 14 amino acids. Germline lookup yields CDR1 SGHRS and CDR2 YFSETQ. Trimming removed 3 bases at V and 1 base at J, with 9 bases between. The CDR3 DNA follows: TGCGCCAGCAGCTCGGCTCCTGGCACAGATACGCAGTATTTT. Translation gives CASSSAPGTDTQYF.

This clonotype was seen a few times. The V call is TRBV5-1, the J call TRBJ2-7; D may be TRBD1 (6 bases). Trimming left V 5 bases short and J 7 bases short, with 16 bases between. CDR1 and CDR2 from the germline V gene are SGHRS and YFSETQ. The CDR3 runs 13 residues. For the CDR3, the DNA is TGCGCCAGCAGGACCGGACAGACTTTGGAGCAGTACTTC. Translating it yields CASRTGQTLEQYF.

The chain couples TRBV29-1 to TRBJ2-2, with D unclear. From germline, CDR1 is SQVTM and CDR2 ANQGSEA. This CDR3 comprises 14 residues. The V and J ends lost 3 bases and 1 base respectively, with 9 bases between them. The CDR3 spells CSVEVQMNTGELFF. The CDR3 DNA sequence: TGCAGCGTTGAGGTACAGATGAACACCGGGGAGCTGTTTTTT.

This clonotype occurred a few times. The chain carries TRBV6-1 and TRBJ2-1; D unclear. V lost 7 bases, J lost 4 bases, and 17 bases lay in between. This CDR3 region has 15 residues. Germline V gene sequence: CDR1 MNHNS, CDR2 SASEGT. CDR3 bases: TGTGCCAGCAAGCCCGTTGGGCCAGTATACAATGAGCAGTTCTTC. It translates to CASKPVGPVYNEQFF.

This clonotype was observed a handful of times. The chain is built from TRBV5-5 and TRBJ2-3; TRBD2 matches 11 bases. The germline V gene has CDR1 SGHKS and CDR2 YYEKEE (reference sequence). The CDR3 extends over 18 amino acids. Germline trimming cut 1 base from V and 1 base from J; bases unmatched to any gene: 8. CDR3 nucleotide sequence: TGTGCCAGCAGCTTGATGGTAGCGGGAGGGCCGCGCACAGATACGCAGTATTTT. It encodes CASSLMVAGGPRTDTQYF.

The sample holds a few counts of this clonotype. This chain links TRBV5-1 with TRBJ1-1, with D unclear. The germline V gene has CDR1 SGHRS and CDR2 YFSETQ. The CDR3 loop spans 14 amino acids. V was pared by 4 bases and J by 2 bases, with 12 bases between. CDR3 loop: CASSLLGLNTEAFF. CDR3 coding DNA: TGCGCCAGCAGCCTTCTCGGCCTCAACACTGAAGCTTTCTTT.

This chain uses TRBV5-1 with TRBJ1-4; 9 bases line up with TRBD1. The V gene end was trimmed by 4 bases and the J gene end by 7 bases; junction bases not matched to a gene: 8. Looked up from germline, CDR1 is SGHRS and CDR2 is YFSETQ. The CDR3 contains 15 residues. The CDR3 region has the DNA TGCGCCAGCAGCGGAGGACAGGGGCTGGCTGAAAAACTGTTTTTT. Translation: CASSGGQGLAEKLFF.

This clonotype has just a few counts. The chain employs TRBV19 and TRBJ2-2; D remains ambiguous. Germline CDR1 is LNHDA and CDR2 is SQIVND (reference sequence). This CDR3 has 14 amino acids. Between the trimmed V and J ends, which lost 1 base and 4 bases, there was a span of 7 bases. The DNA of the CDR3 is TGTGCCAGTAGTATAGCTCGCAGCACCGGGGAGCTGTTTTTT. The encoded protein is CASSIARSTGELFF.

The chain links TRBV7-9 to TRBJ2-1, with 9 bases that match TRBD2. The CDR3 has 16 residues. The V segment lost 2 bases and the J segment 4 bases; nucleotides outside the gene matches: 6. Per the germline V gene, CDR1 is SEHNR and CDR2 is FQNEAQ (reference sequence). Written as DNA, the CDR3 is TGTGCCAGCAGCTTAATGCGGGAGGGCCTATACAATGAGCAGTTCTTC. It encodes CASSLMREGLYNEQFF.

J is TRBJ2-6 and V is TRBV7-2, with D hard to call. CDR1 and CDR2 (germline): SGHTA, FQGNSA. The CDR3 sequence is 14 residues long. Trimming cost V 3 bases and J 3 bases, with 6 bases left between them. The CDR3 region has the DNA TGTGCCAGCAGCTTGGGGTATGGGGCCAACGTCCTGACTTTC. Translation: CASSLGYGANVLTF.

This clonotype was found a few times. V is TRBV3-1 and J is TRBJ1-1; no reliable D call. V lost 1 base and J 4 bases, leaving 7 bases between the germline ends. The CDR3 covers 13 residues. Germline lookup yields CDR1 LGHDT and CDR2 YNNKEL (reference sequence). CDR3: CASSQADLTEAFF. The CDR3 bases are TGTGCCAGCAGCCAAGCCGACCTCACTGAAGCTTTCTTT.

This rearrangement joins TRBV15 to TRBJ1-1; D perhaps matches TRBD1 (5 bases). The length of the CDR3 is 13 residues. The V end was cut by 4 bases, the J end by 1 base, with 7 bases between. Germline CDR1 is LNHNV and CDR2 is YYDKDF (reference sequence). CDR3 residues: CATSTDRNTEAFF. In DNA form, the CDR3 reads TGTGCCACCAGCACAGACAGGAACACTGAAGCTTTCTTT.

Only a few counts were recorded for this clonotype. V and J are TRBV10-3 and TRBJ1-2; D gene unclear. The V gene lost 0 bases and the J gene lost 0 bases, with 11 bases spanning the gap. Germline CDR1 and CDR2: ENHRY and SYGVKD. The CDR3 has 16 residues. This CDR3 is CAISESRPPANYGYTF. The CDR3 DNA follows: TGTGCCATCAGTGAGTCACGGCCTCCCGCTAACTATGGCTACACCTTC.

This clonotype was observed many times. The chain employs TRBV29-1 and TRBJ2-7, with D tentatively TRBD2 (5 bases). This CDR3 has 12 residues. With 6 bases removed from V and 2 bases from J, the gap between germline ends came to 11 bases. Germline V gene lookup returns CDR1 SQVTM and CDR2 ANQGSEA. CDR3 in amino acids: CSVGYGTYEQYF. The DNA of the CDR3 is TGCAGCGTCGGGTACGGGACCTACGAGCAGTACTTC.

This clonotype was seen at least ten times. The chain recombines TRBV20-1 with TRBJ2-7, with 8 bases identical to TRBD2. The CDR3 covers 14 residues. CDR1 is DFQATT and CDR2 is SNEGSKA in the germline V gene (reference sequence). After removal of 5 bases from V and 3 bases from J, the junction contained 9 bases not matched to a gene. CDR3 sequence (DNA): TGCAGTGCTGTCGTAGCGGGGCGACTCTACGAGCAGTACTTC. It yields the protein CSAVVAGRLYEQYF.

This clonotype was seen a handful of times. The genes are TRBV28 and TRBJ2-1; D gene uncertain. Trimming cost V 6 bases and J 6 bases, with 9 bases left between them. The germline CDR1 and CDR2 sequences are MDHEN and SYDVKM. This CDR3 is built from 12 residues. CDR3 bases: TGTGCCAGCAGCACAATCGCCAATGAGCAGTTCTTC. Translated, it gives CASSTIANEQFF.

This clonotype was detected many times. This chain connects TRBV6-1 to TRBJ2-2; 8 nucleotides align to TRBD1. V lost 6 bases to trimming and J lost 7 bases; unmatched junction nucleotides: 7. This CDR3 has 14 residues. Germline V CDR1 and CDR2: MNHNS, SASEGT. The CDR3 sequence: CASRQGAESGELFF. The DNA for the CDR3 is TGTGCCAGCAGGCAGGGGGCGGAAAGCGGGGAGCTGTTTTTT.

This clonotype has more than one count but fewer than ten. This sequence joins TRBV6-1 and TRBJ1-6, with unresolved D. This CDR3 is 14 amino acids long. In germline, CDR1 is MNHNS, CDR2 SASEGT. V lost 2 bases and J 7 bases, leaving 9 bases between the germline ends. The CDR3 bases are TGTGCCAGCAGTGAACAGGCAGCAAATTCACCCCTCCACTTT. Residues: CASSEQAANSPLHF.

A note on this clonotype: Because the CDR3's place on the DNA is in doubt, the DNA is left out and the CDR3 is given as listed by TCRdb. This chain uses TRBV3-1 with TRBJ2-1; the table's D call, TRBD1, was not checked against the DNA. Inclusive of both ends, the CDR3 amounts to 14 amino acids. The germline V gene has CDR1 LGHDT and CDR2 YNNKEL (reference sequence). The CDR3 reads CASSQVGTGSSMFF.

The chain uses TRBV12-3 or TRBV12-4 and TRBJ2-3, with 9 bases that match TRBD2. The CDR3 length is 14 residues. J gave up 4 bases and V 5 bases, and 4 bases lay outside the gene matches. The CDR3 DNA is TGTGCCAGCAGTACCGGGACTAGCCCAGATACGCAGTATTTT. This codes for CASSTGTSPDTQYF.

This clonotype was observed a handful of times. The gene calls are TRBV28 and TRBJ1-5, with D hard to call. Germline-derived CDR1 and CDR2 are MDHEN and SYDVKM. The CDR3 spans 10 residues. Trimming pared 7 bases from V and 7 bases from J, leaving 5 bases between. Here the CDR3 reads CASNKQPQHF. CDR3 nucleotide sequence: TGTGCCAGCAATAAGCAGCCCCAGCATTTT.